This T cell receptor (beta chain) comes out of a study of blood T cell repertoires in COVID-19. Study-wide context: Sites across the United States, Italy and Spain contributed samples from acute and convalescent COVID-19.

TCRdb's table, derived via immunoSEQ multiplex PCR, lists solely in-frame clones and lacks some. This table has over 200,000 clones, around nine tenths appearing once. This CDR3 is 15 amino acids long. Germline CDR1 reads SQVTM; CDR2 reads ANQGSEA. V lost 7 bases, J lost 1 base, and 14 bases lay in between. This chain connects TRBV29-1 to TRBJ1-6; D unresolved. The sequencing sample was made of peripheral blood. The TCR sequence derives from a man between 60 and 70 years old who had recovered from COVID-19. CDR3 DNA sequence: TGCAGCGCCCTCGCAGCGGAATCCTATAATTCACCCCTCCACTTT. This translates into CSALAAESYNSPLHF.